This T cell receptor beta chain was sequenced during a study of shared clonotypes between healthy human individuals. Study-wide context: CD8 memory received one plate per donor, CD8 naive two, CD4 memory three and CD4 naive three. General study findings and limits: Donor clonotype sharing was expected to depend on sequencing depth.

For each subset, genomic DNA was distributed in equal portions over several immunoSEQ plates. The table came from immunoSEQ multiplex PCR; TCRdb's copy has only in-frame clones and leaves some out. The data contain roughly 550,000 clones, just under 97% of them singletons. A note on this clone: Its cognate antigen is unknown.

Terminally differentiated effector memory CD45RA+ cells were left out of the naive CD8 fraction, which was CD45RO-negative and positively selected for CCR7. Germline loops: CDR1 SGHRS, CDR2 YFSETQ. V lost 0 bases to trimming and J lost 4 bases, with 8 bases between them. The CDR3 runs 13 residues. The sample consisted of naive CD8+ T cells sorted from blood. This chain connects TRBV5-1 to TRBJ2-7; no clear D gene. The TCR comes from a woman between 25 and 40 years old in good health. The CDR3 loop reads CASSLATGYEQYF. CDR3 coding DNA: TGCGCCAGCAGCTTGGCGACGGGTTACGAGCAGTACTTC. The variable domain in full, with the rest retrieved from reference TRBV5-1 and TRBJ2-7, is KAGVTQTPRYLIKTRGQQVTLSCSPISGHRSVSWYQQTPGQGLQFLFEYFSETQRNKGNFPGRFSGRQFSNSRSEMNVSTLELGDSALYLCASSLATGYEQYFGPGTRLTVT.